These 23 T cell receptor beta chains were sequenced from one sample in a study of identical twins (dated by TCRdb to 2015 to 2016). The method behind the library was 5' RACE. These reads were obtained on an Illumina HiSeq 2000. The raw public data were reprocessed by TCRdb itself: fastp quality trimming at Q25, MiXCR clonotype calling, in-frame beta chains only. Records with the same CDR3 protein are collapsed into one entry carrying the most frequent genes and DNA. The sample data list approximately 600,000 distinct CDR3 sequences, and more than 9% of these were observed just once. The biggest ten clones account for roughly 3% of the sample. In addition, the sample was reused for a study of yellow fever vaccine responses in identical twins.

The sequencing input was PBMCs. These receptors came from a young woman in good health.

This clonotype was found a few times. CDR3: CASSSSAFSSYEQYF. CDR3 coding DNA: TGTGCCAGCAGTTCTAGCGCCTTCAGCTCCTACGAGCAGTACTTC. This chain uses TRBV27 with TRBJ2-7; D perhaps matches TRBD2 (6 bases). Trimming stripped 4 bases from V and 0 bases from J, with 13 bases between. The CDR3 runs to 15 residues. Germline CDR1 is MNHEY and CDR2 is SMNVEV (reference sequence).

This clonotype was seen at least ten times. The J gene is TRBJ1-1, the V gene TRBV5-1; no definite D call. The germline V and J ends were trimmed by 0 bases and 2 bases, with 11 bases remaining between them. The length of the CDR3 is 15 residues. The germline gives CDR1 SGHRS, CDR2 YFSETQ. CDR3 sequence reads: CASSLEALGNTEAFF. CDR3 coding DNA: TGCGCCAGCAGCTTGGAGGCCCTGGGAAACACTGAAGCTTTCTTT.

This clonotype was seen only a few times. The rearrangement joins TRBV12-3 or TRBV12-4 to TRBJ2-2, with D unclear. CDR3 length: 15 residues. Trimming took off 6 bases at V and 0 bases at J, with 11 bases between the two ends. This CDR3 reads CASRPAAANTGELFF. For the CDR3, the DNA is TGTGCCAGCAGGCCTGCAGCAGCGAACACCGGGGAGCTGTTTTTT.

The rearrangement links TRBV10-1 to TRBJ2-7; 9 nucleotides agree with TRBD1. V lost 2 bases to trimming and J lost 4 bases; unmatched junction nucleotides: 9. CDR1 is WNHNN and CDR2 is SYGVQD in the germline V gene (reference sequence). The CDR3 totals 16 residues. CDR3 sequence reads: CASSEIKKGTGYEQYF. The CDR3, as DNA: TGCGCCAGCAGTGAGATCAAGAAGGGGACAGGGTACGAGCAGTACTTC.

V gene TRBV20-1 combines with J gene TRBJ2-7, with 7 bases that match TRBD1. Germline CDR1 and CDR2: DFQATT and SNEGSKA (reference sequence). The CDR3 has 13 residues. The V gene end was trimmed by 3 bases and the J gene end by 2 bases; junction bases not matched to a gene: 4. As DNA, the CDR3 is TGCAGTGCTAGCCGGGACAGCCCCTACGAGCAGTACTTC. This gives the protein CSASRDSPYEQYF.

This clonotype was recorded at least ten times. This chain joins TRBV3-1 and TRBJ2-3; D unclear. The CDR3 extends over 12 amino acids. Trimming took off 6 bases at V and 4 bases at J, with 8 bases between the two ends. Looked up from germline, CDR1 is LGHDT and CDR2 is YNNKEL (reference sequence). The CDR3 region has the DNA TGTGCCAGCAGTTACAGCGCAGATACGCAGTATTTT. Translating gives CASSYSADTQYF.

At least ten counts were recorded for this clonotype. The genes are TRBV7-2 and TRBJ2-2, with D hard to call. Germline V CDR1 and CDR2: SGHTA, FQGNSA. The CDR3 extends over 14 amino acids. Deletions cut 5 bases from V and 4 bases from J, with 11 bases between. CDR3 residues: CASSARAVTGELFF. The CDR3 DNA reads TGTGCCAGCAGCGCCCGGGCCGTCACCGGGGAGCTGTTTTTT.

This chain links TRBV4-1 with TRBJ2-1; D unresolved. CDR1 MGHRA and CDR2 YSYEKL come from the germline V gene. The CDR3 has 14 residues. V lost 1 base and J 4 bases, leaving 8 bases between the germline ends. CDR3 in amino acids: CASSQAMVYNEQFF. CDR3 sequence (DNA): TGCGCCAGCAGCCAAGCAATGGTATACAATGAGCAGTTCTTC.

This chain links TRBV7-2 with TRBJ2-1; 13 nucleotides align to TRBD2. The CDR3 totals 16 residues. V dropped 5 bases and J dropped 8; count of bases not matched to a gene: 9. Germline V gene data show CDR1 as SGHTA and CDR2 as FQGNSA. The CDR3 loop is CASSLPGGLAGDEQFF. CDR3 DNA sequence: TGTGCCAGCAGCCTCCCGGGAGGACTAGCGGGAGATGAGCAGTTCTTC.

This clonotype occurred a few times. The rearrangement joins TRBV18 to TRBJ2-3; TRBD1 matches 7 bases. The V and J ends lost 6 bases and 3 bases, in that order; junction bases with no gene match: 18. Germline CDR1 reads KGHSH; CDR2 reads LQKENI. This CDR3 is 18 amino acids long. The DNA for the CDR3 is TGTGCCAGCTCCGGGTTTTCTCCCCATCGACAGGGAACAGATACGCAGTATTTT. This encodes CASSGFSPHRQGTDTQYF.

This clonotype was seen a handful of times. V and J are TRBV28 and TRBJ2-7; a possible D gene is TRBD2 (6 bases). Germline V gene lookup returns CDR1 MDHEN and CDR2 SYDVKM. The CDR3 has 14 residues. V was trimmed by 7 bases and J by 2 bases, leaving 15 bases between them. CDR3 sequence (DNA): TGTGCCAGCACTCGGGGAGGCGTAACCTACGAGCAGTACTTC. Translation gives CASTRGGVTYEQYF. The full variable domain, completed using reference TRBV28 and TRBJ2-7, is DVKVTQSSRYLVKRTGEKVFLECVQDMDHENMFWYRQDPGLGLRLIYFSYDVKMKEKGDIPEGYSVSREKKERFSLILESASTNQTSMYLCASTRGGVTYEQYFGPGTRLTVT.

This clonotype was seen a few times. The chain combines TRBV4-2 with TRBJ2-3; D perhaps matches TRBD1 (5 bases). The J call may be wrong; the DNA end is better matched by TRBJ1-5. Per germline, CDR1 LGHNA and CDR2 YNFKEQ. The CDR3 sequence is 14 residues long. CDR3 amino acids: CASSQGGQADTQHF. In DNA, the CDR3 is TGTGCCAGCAGCCAAGGGGGCCAGGCAGATACGCAGCATTTT.

This clonotype was counted a few times. The chain is built from TRBV7-9 and TRBJ2-5; 9 bases match TRBD1. With 4 bases clipped from V and 5 bases from J, the junction kept 8 bases outside the gene matches. Germline V gene sequence: CDR1 SEHNR, CDR2 FQNEAQ (reference sequence). The CDR3 consists of 15 residues. The CDR3 loop is CASSSGTGKVETQYF. In DNA, the CDR3 is TGTGCCAGCAGCTCGGGGACAGGGAAGGTTGAGACCCAGTACTTC.

This chain uses TRBV12-3 or TRBV12-4 with TRBJ1-5, with TRBD1 matching over 11 bases. Trimming removed 6 bases from V and 5 bases from J; junction bases left unmatched: 6. The CDR3 extends over 15 amino acids. CDR3 residues: CASSPRTGGYQPQHF. For the CDR3, the DNA is TGTGCCAGCAGCCCTAGGACAGGGGGCTATCAGCCCCAGCATTTT.

This clonotype was counted a few times. The genes are TRBV5-4 and TRBJ2-1, with TRBD2 matching 11 bases. V lost 0 bases, J lost 8 bases, and 7 bases stayed unmatched. The CDR3 is 16 residues long. Germline V gene lookup returns CDR1 SGHNT and CDR2 YYREEE (reference sequence). The CDR3: CASSLAASGGLDEQFF. CDR3 nucleotide sequence: TGTGCCAGCAGCTTGGCCGCTAGCGGGGGGTTGGATGAGCAGTTCTTC.

This chain's CDR3 is CASSYSKGVTDTIYF. The CDR3 DNA reads TGTGCCAGCAGTTACTCAAAGGGAGTGACGGACACCATATATTTT. V usage is TRBV6-5 and J usage is TRBJ1-3; D is unclear. V was clipped by 0 bases and J by 8 bases, with 14 bases between them. Per the germline V gene, CDR1 is MNHEY and CDR2 is SVGAGI. CDR3 length: 15 residues.

Notes on this clonotype: Sequence at one end of the junction differs from germline and may be a read error. The chain carries TRBV4-2 and TRBJ2-1; D unclear. CDR3 size: 15 residues. Germline loops: CDR1 LGHNA, CDR2 YNFKEQ. CDR3 DNA: TGTGCCAGCAGCCCCGGGCTCCCATCCTGCAATGAGCAGTTCTTC. Amino acids: CASSPGLPSCNEQFF.

This clonotype was observed many times. This chain joins TRBV12-3 or TRBV12-4 and TRBJ1-5, with D unresolved. Trimming stripped 3 bases from V and 0 bases from J, with 12 bases between. The CDR3 spans 16 residues. The CDR3 DNA is TGTGCCAGCAGTTTCGGCGCGCCTAATAGCAATCAGCCCCAGCATTTT. Its protein product is CASSFGAPNSNQPQHF.

The rearrangement uses TRBV30 and TRBJ2-1, with unresolved D. Trimming cost V 8 bases and J 10 bases, with 9 bases left between them. The CDR3 extends over 9 amino acids. CDR1 GTSNPN and CDR2 SVGIG come from the germline V gene (reference sequence). The CDR3 DNA is TGTGCCCTGGGGTTAGAGCAGTTCTTC. Its translation: CALGLEQFF. Full variable domain (remainder filled in from reference TRBV30 and TRBJ2-1): SQTIHQWPATLVQPVGSPLSLECTVEGTSNPNLYWYRQAAGRGLQLLFYSVGIGQISSEVPQNLSASRPQDRQFILSSKKLLLSDSGFYLCALGLEQFFGPGTRLTVL.

This clonotype has ten or more counts. V and J are TRBV20-1 and TRBJ2-7; D might be TRBD1 (5 bases). CDR1 and CDR2 from the germline V gene are DFQATT and SNEGSKA (reference sequence). The CDR3 runs 13 residues. Trimming shortened V by 3 bases and J by 0 bases, and 9 bases separated the two germline ends. The DNA of the CDR3 is TGCAGTGCTAGGACAGTTAACTCCTACGAGCAGTACTTC. This translates into CSARTVNSYEQYF.

The chain recombines TRBV12-3 or TRBV12-4 with TRBJ2-7; 11 nucleotides align to TRBD1. Losses at the gene ends were 6 bases for V and 3 bases for J; bases not matched to a gene: 16. This CDR3 spans 18 amino acids. The CDR3 sequence: CASSRSSRGQGDRYEQYF. CDR3 in DNA: TGTGCCAGCAGCCGCTCAAGTAGGGGACAGGGGGACCGCTACGAGCAGTACTTC.

This clonotype showed up many times. V and J are TRBV12-3 or TRBV12-4 and TRBJ2-3; 8 positions match TRBD2. The length of the CDR3 is 16 residues. V lost 3 bases and J lost 4; bases outside the gene matches: 9. As DNA, the CDR3 is TGTGCCAGCAGTTTCGGGAGGGCCCGGGGCCCAGATACGCAGTATTTT. Protein: CASSFGRARGPDTQYF.

This clonotype was picked up many times. The V and J genes are TRBV29-1 and TRBJ1-5; D is uncertain. Germline CDR1 and CDR2: SQVTM and ANQGSEA. The CDR3 loop spans 13 amino acids. Trimming took off 4 bases at V and 0 bases at J, with 7 bases between the two ends. The CDR3 nucleotides read TGCAGCGTTGGACACGGTAGCAATCAGCCCCAGCATTTT. Translated, it gives CSVGHGSNQPQHF. The full variable domain, rest sourced from reference TRBV29-1 and TRBJ1-5, is SAVISQKPSRDICQRGTSLTIQCQVDSQVTMMFWYRQQPGQSLTLIATANQGSEATYESGFVIDKFPISRPNLTFSTLTVSNMSPEDSSIYLCSVGHGSNQPQHFGDGTRLSIL.